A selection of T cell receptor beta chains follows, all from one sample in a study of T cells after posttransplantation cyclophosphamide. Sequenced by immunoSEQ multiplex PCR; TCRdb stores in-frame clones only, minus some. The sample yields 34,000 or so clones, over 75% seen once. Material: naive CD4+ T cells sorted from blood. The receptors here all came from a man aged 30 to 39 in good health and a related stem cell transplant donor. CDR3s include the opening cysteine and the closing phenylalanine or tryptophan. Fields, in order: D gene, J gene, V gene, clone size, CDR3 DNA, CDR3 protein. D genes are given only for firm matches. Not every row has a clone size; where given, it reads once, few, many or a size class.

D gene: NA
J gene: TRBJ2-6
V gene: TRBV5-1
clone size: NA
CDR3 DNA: TGCGCCAGCAGCTTGAGTCAGGGGACCGGGGCCAACGTCCTGACTTTC
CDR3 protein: CASSLSQGTGANVLTF

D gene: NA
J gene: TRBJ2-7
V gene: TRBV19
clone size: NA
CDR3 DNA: TGTGCCAGTAGTCGACGGGTACAGGGAGAACAGTACTTC
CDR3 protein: CASSRRVQGEQYF

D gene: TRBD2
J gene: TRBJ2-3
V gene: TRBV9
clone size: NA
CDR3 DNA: TGTGCCAGCAGCGTAGCTGGACAGCGGGGGAACACAGATACGCAGTATTTT
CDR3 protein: CASSVAGQRGNTDTQYF

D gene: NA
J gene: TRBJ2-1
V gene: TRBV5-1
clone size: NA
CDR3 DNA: TGCGCCAGCAGCTTGGGACGGAGTAATGAGCAGTTCTTC
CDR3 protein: CASSLGRSNEQFF

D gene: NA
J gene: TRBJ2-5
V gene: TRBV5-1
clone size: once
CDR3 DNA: TGCGCCAGCAGCTTGGCATCGGGGATGGTCCAAGGGACCCAGTACTTC
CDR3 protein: CASSLASGMVQGTQYF

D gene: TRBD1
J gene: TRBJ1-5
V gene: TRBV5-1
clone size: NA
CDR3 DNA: TGCGCCAGCAGCCCCACAGGGGCGAGTGGGCAGCCCCAGCATTTT
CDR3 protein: CASSPTGASGQPQHF

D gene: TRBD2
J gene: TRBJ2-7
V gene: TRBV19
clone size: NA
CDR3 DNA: TGTGCCAGTAGTATAGGCGGGGTTAGCGGGACCTACGAGCAGTACTTC
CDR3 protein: CASSIGGVSGTYEQYF

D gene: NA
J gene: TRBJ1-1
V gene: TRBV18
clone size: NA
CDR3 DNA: TGTGCCAGCTTGCAGGGGAGGGACACTGAAGCTTTCTTT
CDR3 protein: CASLQGRDTEAFF

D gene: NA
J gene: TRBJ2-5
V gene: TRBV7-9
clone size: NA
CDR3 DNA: TGTGCCAGCAGCCCCGCGGCGAGGACAGACCAGTACTTC
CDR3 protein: CASSPAARTDQYF

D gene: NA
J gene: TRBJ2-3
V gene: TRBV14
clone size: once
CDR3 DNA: TGTGCCAGCAGCCAAGGCGGCGGGCGCACAGATACGCAGTATTTT
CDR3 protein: CASSQGGGRTDTQYF

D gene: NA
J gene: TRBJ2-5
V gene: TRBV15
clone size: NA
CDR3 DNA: TGTGCCACCAGCAGAGATTGGCGGATCCAAGAGACCCAGTACTTC
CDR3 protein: CATSRDWRIQETQYF

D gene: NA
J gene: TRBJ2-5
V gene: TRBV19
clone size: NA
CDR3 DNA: TGTGCCAGTAGCCCAGGGGTTGAGGAGACCCAGTACTTC
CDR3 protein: CASSPGVEETQYF

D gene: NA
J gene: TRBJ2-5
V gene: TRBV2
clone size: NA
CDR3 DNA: TGTGCCAGCAGTGTAGTGTTTCAAGAGACCCAGTACTTC
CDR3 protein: CASSVVFQETQYF

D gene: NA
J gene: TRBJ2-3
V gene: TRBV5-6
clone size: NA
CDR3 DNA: TGTGCCAGCAGCTTGCGACTAGGACCAGGAGATACGCAGTATTTT
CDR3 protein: CASSLRLGPGDTQYF

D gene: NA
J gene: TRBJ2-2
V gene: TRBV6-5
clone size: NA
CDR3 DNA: TGTGCCAGCAGTTCCGGACTAAAACAGGTCGGGGAGCTGTTTTTT
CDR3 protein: CASSSGLKQVGELFF

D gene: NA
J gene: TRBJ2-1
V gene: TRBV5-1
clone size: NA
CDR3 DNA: TGCGCCAGCAGCTTCATCAGCGGCTCCTACAATGAGCAGTTCTTC
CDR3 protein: CASSFISGSYNEQFF

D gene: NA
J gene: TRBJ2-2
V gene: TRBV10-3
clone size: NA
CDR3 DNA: TGTGCCATCAGTGTGAACGGGGGAGACACCGGGGAGCTGTTTTTT
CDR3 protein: CAISVNGGDTGELFF

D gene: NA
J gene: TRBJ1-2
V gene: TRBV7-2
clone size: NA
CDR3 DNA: TGTGCCAGCAGCTTAGAACAGTACTATGGCTACACCTTC
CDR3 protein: CASSLEQYYGYTF

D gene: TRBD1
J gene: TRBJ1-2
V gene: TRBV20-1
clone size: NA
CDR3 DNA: TGCAGTGCTAGTCAGGGACAGACCTTC
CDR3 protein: CSASQGQTF

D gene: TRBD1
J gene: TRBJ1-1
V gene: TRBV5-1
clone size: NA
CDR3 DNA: TGCGCCAGCAGCTTGGCCAGGGGGGAGAACACTGAAGCTTTCTTT
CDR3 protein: CASSLARGENTEAFF

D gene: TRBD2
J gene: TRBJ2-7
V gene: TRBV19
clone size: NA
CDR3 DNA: TGTGCCAGTAGTAGAATAGCGGGGGAGCTCTACGAGCAGTACTTC
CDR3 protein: CASSRIAGELYEQYF

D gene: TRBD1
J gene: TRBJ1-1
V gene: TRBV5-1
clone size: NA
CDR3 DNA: TGCGCCAGCAGCTTGGCCCAGGGGGGTGAAGCTTTCTTT
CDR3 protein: CASSLAQGGEAFF

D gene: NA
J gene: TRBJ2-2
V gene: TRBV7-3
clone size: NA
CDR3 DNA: TGTGCCAGCAGCTTATCGTTAACGGGGAACACCGGGGAGCTGTTTTTT
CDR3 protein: CASSLSLTGNTGELFF

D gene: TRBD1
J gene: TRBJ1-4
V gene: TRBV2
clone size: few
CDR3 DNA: TGTGCCAGCAGTCCGGGACAGGGGTTGGGTGCTGAAAAACTGTTTTTT
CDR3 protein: CASSPGQGLGAEKLFF

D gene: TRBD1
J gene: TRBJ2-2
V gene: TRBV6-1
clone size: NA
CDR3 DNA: TGTGCCAGCAGAACAGGGGTGATCACCGGGGAGCTGTTTTTT
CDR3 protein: CASRTGVITGELFF

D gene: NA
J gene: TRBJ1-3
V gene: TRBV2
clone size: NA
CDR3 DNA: TGTGCCAGCAGTCCGGGTATAGTCTCTGGAAACACCATATATTTT
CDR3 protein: CASSPGIVSGNTIYF

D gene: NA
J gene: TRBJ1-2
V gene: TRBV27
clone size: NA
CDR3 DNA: TGTGCCAGCAGTTTATTGGGGAGAGGTGGCTACACCTTC
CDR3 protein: CASSLLGRGGYTF

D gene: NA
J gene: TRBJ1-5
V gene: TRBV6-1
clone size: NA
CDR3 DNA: TGTGCCAGCAGTGCCAAGACAGATCTAGGACCCCAGCATTTT
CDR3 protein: CASSAKTDLGPQHF

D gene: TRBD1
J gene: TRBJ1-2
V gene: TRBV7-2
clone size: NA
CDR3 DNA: TGTGCCAGCAGTTATCCCCACAGGGGGCTAGATGGCTACACCTTC
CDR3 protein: CASSYPHRGLDGYTF

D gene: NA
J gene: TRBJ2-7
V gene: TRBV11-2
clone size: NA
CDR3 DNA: TGTGCCAGCAGCTTGGCAGGGTCCCACTACGAGCAGTACTTC
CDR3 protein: CASSLAGSHYEQYF

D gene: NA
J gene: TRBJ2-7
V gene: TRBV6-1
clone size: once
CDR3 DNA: TGTGCCAGCTCCGAGCAGGGCTACGAGCAGTACTTC
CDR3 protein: CASSEQGYEQYF

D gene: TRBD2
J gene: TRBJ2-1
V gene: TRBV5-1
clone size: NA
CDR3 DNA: TGCGCCAGCAGCGACGGGGTAGCGGGGGGTGAGCAGTTCTTC
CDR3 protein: CASSDGVAGGEQFF

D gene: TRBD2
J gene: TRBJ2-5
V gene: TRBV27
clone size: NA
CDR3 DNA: TGTGCCAGCAGGGACAGCGGGGGAGGGAAGACCCAGTACTTC
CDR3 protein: CASRDSGGGKTQYF

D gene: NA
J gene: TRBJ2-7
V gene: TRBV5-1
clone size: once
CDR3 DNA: TGCGCCAGCAGCTTGGTGGGCGGGGGCCGGGCCTACGAGCAGTACTTC
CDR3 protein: CASSLVGGGRAYEQYF

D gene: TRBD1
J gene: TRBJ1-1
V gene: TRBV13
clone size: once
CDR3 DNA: TGTGCCAGCAGCTATACCCACGGAATGGGGACAGGGGGAAAAACTGAAGCTTTCTTT
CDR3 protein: CASSYTHGMGTGGKTEAFF

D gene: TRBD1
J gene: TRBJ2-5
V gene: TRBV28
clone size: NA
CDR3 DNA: TGTGCCAGCAGTTTAAACGGACAGGGACAAGAGACCCAGTACTTC
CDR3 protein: CASSLNGQGQETQYF

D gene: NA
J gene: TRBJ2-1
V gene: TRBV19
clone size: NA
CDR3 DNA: TGTGCCAGTAGCTCCGGCCCGGACTACGGGTACAATGAGCAGTTCTTC
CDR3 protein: CASSSGPDYGYNEQFF

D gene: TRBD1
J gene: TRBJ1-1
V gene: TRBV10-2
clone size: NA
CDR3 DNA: TGCGCCAGCAGGGGACAGGGGCCTTCTGAAGCTTTCTTT
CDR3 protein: CASRGQGPSEAFF

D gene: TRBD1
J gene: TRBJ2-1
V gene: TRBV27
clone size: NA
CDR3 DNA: TGTGCCAGCAGTTTTGGCCAGAGCAGGGGGAATGAGCAGTTCTTC
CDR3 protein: CASSFGQSRGNEQFF

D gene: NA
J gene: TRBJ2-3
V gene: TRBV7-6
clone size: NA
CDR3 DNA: TGTGCCAGCAGCTTAGTAGTGAGACAGTCGGTTTTGTCAGATACGCAGTATTTT
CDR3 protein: CASSLVVRQSVLSDTQYF

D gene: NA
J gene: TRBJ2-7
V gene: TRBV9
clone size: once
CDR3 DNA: TGTGCCAGCAGCGTAGGTGCTGGGCGTTTCTCCTACGAGCAGTACTTC
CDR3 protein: CASSVGAGRFSYEQYF

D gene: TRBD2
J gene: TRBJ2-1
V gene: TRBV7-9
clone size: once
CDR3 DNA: TGTGCCAGCACGGGACTAGCTATCTACAATGAGCAGTTCTTC
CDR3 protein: CASTGLAIYNEQFF

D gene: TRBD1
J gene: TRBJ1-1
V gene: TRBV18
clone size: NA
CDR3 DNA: TGTGCCAGCTCACGGGGACAGGGAGGTGTTCGGAACACTGAAGCTTTCTTT
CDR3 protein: CASSRGQGGVRNTEAFF

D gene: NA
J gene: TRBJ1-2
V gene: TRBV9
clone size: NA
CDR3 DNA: TGTGTCGCCCAGGGTAGGGGCTACACCTTC
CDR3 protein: CVAQGRGYTF

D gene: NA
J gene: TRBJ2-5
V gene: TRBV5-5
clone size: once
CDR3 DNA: TGTGCCAGCAGCTTGGAGCTGAACCAAGAGACCCAGTACTTC
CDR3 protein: CASSLELNQETQYF

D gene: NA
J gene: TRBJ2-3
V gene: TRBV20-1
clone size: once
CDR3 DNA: TGCAGTGCTCCCTCCGGAGATACGCAGTATTTT
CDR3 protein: CSAPSGDTQYF

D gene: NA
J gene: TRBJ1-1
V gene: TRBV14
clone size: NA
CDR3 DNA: TGTGCCAGCAGCCAGATCCTCGGGGGCACTGAAGCTTTCTTT
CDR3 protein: CASSQILGGTEAFF

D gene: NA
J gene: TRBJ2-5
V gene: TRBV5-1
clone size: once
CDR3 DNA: TGCGCCAGCAGCTTGTCCAACACACAAGAGACCCAGTACTTC
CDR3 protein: CASSLSNTQETQYF

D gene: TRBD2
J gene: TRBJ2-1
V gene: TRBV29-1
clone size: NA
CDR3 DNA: TGCAGCGTTGAAGATCTACCTAGCGGGGGGATGAATGAGCAGTTCTTC
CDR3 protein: CSVEDLPSGGMNEQFF

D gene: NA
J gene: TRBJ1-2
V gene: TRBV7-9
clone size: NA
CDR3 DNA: TGTGCCAGCAGCACCCCGGGGGGCTATGGCTACACCTTC
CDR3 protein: CASSTPGGYGYTF

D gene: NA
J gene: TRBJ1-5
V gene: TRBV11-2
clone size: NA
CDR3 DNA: TGTGCCAGCAGCTTAGGGACAGGCAATCAGCCCCAGCATTTT
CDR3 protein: CASSLGTGNQPQHF

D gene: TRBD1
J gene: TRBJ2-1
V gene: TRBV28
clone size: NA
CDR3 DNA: TGTGCCAGCAGTATAATATACAGGGGTATGGACAATGAGCAGTTCTTC
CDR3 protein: CASSIIYRGMDNEQFF

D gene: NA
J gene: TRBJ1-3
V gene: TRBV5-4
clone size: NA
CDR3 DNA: TGTGCCAGCAGCTTGGCTGCGGAAAACACCATATATTTT
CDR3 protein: CASSLAAENTIYF

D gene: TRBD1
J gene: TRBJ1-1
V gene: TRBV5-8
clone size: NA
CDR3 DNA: TGTGCCAGCAGCTTGGAAACCGGGACAGGGGGTTACCCGAGCACTGAAGCTTTCTTT
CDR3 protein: CASSLETGTGGYPSTEAFF